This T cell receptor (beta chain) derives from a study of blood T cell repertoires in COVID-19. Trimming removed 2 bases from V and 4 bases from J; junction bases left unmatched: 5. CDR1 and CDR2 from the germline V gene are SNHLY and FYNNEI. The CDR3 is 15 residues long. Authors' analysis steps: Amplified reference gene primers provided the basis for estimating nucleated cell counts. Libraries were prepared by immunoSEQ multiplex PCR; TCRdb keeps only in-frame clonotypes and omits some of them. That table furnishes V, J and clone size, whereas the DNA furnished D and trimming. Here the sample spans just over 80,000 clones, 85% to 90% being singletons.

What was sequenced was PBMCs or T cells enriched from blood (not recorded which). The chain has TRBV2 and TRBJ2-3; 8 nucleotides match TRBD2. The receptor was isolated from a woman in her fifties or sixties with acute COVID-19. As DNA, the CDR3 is TGTGCCAGCAGTGAACGGAGCGGGAGTGCAGATACGCAGTATTTT. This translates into CASSERSGSADTQYF. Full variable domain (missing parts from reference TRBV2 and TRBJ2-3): EPEVTQTPSHQVTQMGQEVILRCVPISNHLYFYWYRQILGQKVEFLVSFYNNEISEKSEIFDDQFSVERPDGSNFTLKIRSTKLEDSAMYFCASSERSGSADTQYFGPGTRLTVL.